The 5 T cell receptor beta chains given below trace back to one sample, sequenced in a study of blood T cells in healthy people across ages. Then a second PCR, running roughly 7 to 11 cycles, was carried out with a sample-barcoded 5' primer and a J-beta primer mix. TCRdb redid the calling of the 5' RACE reads with MiXCR, one entry per CDR3 protein. The table includes about a million distinct CDR3 sequences, 51% detected once. The specimen was blood. Source of these receptors: a woman aged 55-69 years in good health.

The chain carries TRBV29-1 and TRBJ1-2; D might be TRBD1 (5 bases). Germline V gene data show CDR1 as SQVTM and CDR2 as ANQGSEA. This CDR3 has 12 amino acids. Between the trimmed V and J ends, which lost 4 bases and 7 bases, there was a span of 13 bases. The chain's CDR3 is CSVGGWGGGYTF. CDR3 sequence (DNA): TGCAGCGTTGGGGGGTGGGGTGGTGGCTACACCTTC.

The rearrangement uses TRBV12-3 or TRBV12-4 and TRBJ2-2; D gene unclear. Trimming removed 7 bases at V and 6 bases at J, with 15 bases between. This CDR3 is 14 amino acids long. CDR3 DNA sequence: TGTGCCAGCAAACGACGGAGCGACGCCGGGGAGCTGTTTTTT. It yields the protein CASKRRSDAGELFF.

CDR3 in amino acids: CASSTQGQQFF. Written as DNA, the CDR3 is TGTGCCAGCAGTACACAGGGCCAGCAGTTCTTC. The chain has TRBV12-3 or TRBV12-4 and TRBJ2-1, with D possibly matching TRBD1 (6 bases). The CDR3 has 11 amino acids. Trimming removed 5 bases at V and 11 bases at J, with 10 bases between.

The chain couples TRBV5-1 to TRBJ2-5; the match to TRBD1 covers 7 bases. The CDR3 sequence is 14 residues long. Germline CDR1 reads SGHRS; CDR2 reads YFSETQ. Unmatched junction bases numbered 3, after V lost 2 bases and J lost 2 bases. The CDR3: CASSFDREQETQYF. The CDR3 DNA reads TGCGCCAGCAGCTTTGACAGGGAGCAAGAGACCCAGTACTTC.

The CDR3 spells CASDRTGANVLTF. In nucleotides, the CDR3 is TGTGCCAGTGACAGGACTGGGGCCAACGTCCTGACTTTC. This sequence joins TRBV6-2 or TRBV6-3 and TRBJ2-6, with D tentatively TRBD1 (6 bases). With 9 bases removed from V and 2 bases from J, the gap between germline ends came to 8 bases. The CDR3 extends over 13 amino acids. The V gene's germline CDR1 is MNHEY and CDR2 SVGEGT.